Each of the 15 T cell receptor beta chains below was sequenced from the same sample in a study of cytomegalovirus exposure and HLA in healthy donors. The PCR employed 60 Vbeta primers together with 13 Jbeta primers. Assay used: immunoSEQ multiplex PCR; TCRdb lists only in-frame clones, some missing. This table holds some 100,000 clones, around 79% found once. The sequenced sample was PBMCs. These receptors all come from a woman in her forties in good health and CMV-seropositive.

The chain couples TRBV30 to TRBJ2-7; 10 bases line up with TRBD1. Germline-derived CDR1 and CDR2 are GTSNPN and SVGIG (reference sequence). CDR3 size: 14 residues. V was pared by 1 base and J by 3 bases, with 3 bases of the junction left unmatched. This CDR3 is CAWSAGQGGYEQYF. DNA for the CDR3: TGTGCCTGGAGTGCTGGACAGGGGGGCTACGAGCAGTACTTC.

This clone was observed a few times. The chain links TRBV4-3 to TRBJ2-2; the D is unclear. This CDR3 has 15 residues. V was shortened by 3 bases and J by 6 bases, with 14 bases between the two germline ends. Germline V gene data show CDR1 as LGHNA and CDR2 as YSLEER. The CDR3 protein is CASSQSIVSAGELFF. CDR3 nucleotide sequence: TGCGCCAGCAGCCAGTCCATAGTCTCGGCCGGGGAGCTGTTTTTT.

This clone was seen a handful of times. The J gene is TRBJ2-2, the V gene TRBV27; D is possibly TRBD1 (5 bases). The CDR3 contains 15 residues. CDR1 is MNHEY and CDR2 is SMNVEV in the germline V gene (reference sequence). V lost 5 bases to trimming and J lost 5 bases, with 15 bases between them. CDR3 DNA: TGTGCCAGCAGTGATCGGCAGGGTCGAACCGGGGAGCTGTTTTTT. It encodes CASSDRQGRTGELFF.

The chain uses TRBV19 and TRBJ2-2; TRBD2 is a possible D gene (7 bases). There are 16 residues in the CDR3. Germline CDR1 is LNHDA and CDR2 is SQIVND (reference sequence). V lost 0 bases, J lost 3 bases, and 11 bases lay in between. DNA of the CDR3: TGTGCCAGTAGTATAGACAGGGGAGGGGACACCGGGGAGCTGTTTTTT. This gives the protein CASSIDRGGDTGELFF.

This chain uses TRBV9 with TRBJ1-6; no clear D. Trimming cost V 4 bases and J 5 bases, with 10 bases left between them. The CDR3 runs to 14 residues. Germline V gene lookup returns CDR1 SGDLS and CDR2 YYNGEE. CDR3 DNA: TGTGCCAGCAGCCAAAGTAGTAATAATTCACCCCTCCACTTT. It specifies CASSQSSNNSPLHF.

The chain employs TRBV6-4 and TRBJ2-6, with 9 bases that match TRBD2. The CDR3 covers 17 residues. Germline lookup yields CDR1 MRHNA and CDR2 SNTAGT. The ends lost 0 bases at V and 2 bases at J; junction bases unmatched: 2. As DNA, the CDR3 is TGTGCCAGCAGTGACTCGTCTAGCGGGGCTGGGGCCAACGTCCTGACTTTC. Its protein is CASSDSSSGAGANVLTF.

V gene TRBV30 combines with J gene TRBJ1-2; D may be TRBD1 (6 bases). Germline V gene sequence: CDR1 GTSNPN, CDR2 SVGIG (reference sequence). Trimming pared 0 bases from V and 7 bases from J, leaving 9 bases between. This CDR3 contains 12 residues. This CDR3 is CAWSVGTTGYTF. Here the CDR3 DNA reads TGTGCCTGGAGTGTAGGGACAACTGGCTACACCTTC.

In its sample, this clone was seen a few times. The genes are TRBV11-3 and TRBJ1-5, with D maybe TRBD1 (5 bases). The CDR3 sequence is 13 residues long. CDR1 SGHNT and CDR2 YENEEA come from the germline V gene. Trimming shortened V by 5 bases and J by 7 bases, and 12 bases separated the two germline ends. This CDR3 is CASSPQGGQPQHF. CDR3 coding DNA: TGTGCCAGCAGCCCCCAGGGAGGGCAGCCCCAGCATTTT.

The genes are TRBV7-9 and TRBJ2-1; TRBD2 aligns across 12 bases. The ends lost 4 bases at V and 0 bases at J; junction bases unmatched: 10. The CDR3 sequence is 19 residues long. CDR1 is SEHNR and CDR2 is FQNEAQ in the germline V gene (reference sequence). Here the CDR3 reads CASSYPTSGGGSSYNEQFF. As DNA, the CDR3 is TGTGCCAGCAGCTACCCGACTAGCGGGGGAGGAAGCTCCTACAATGAGCAGTTCTTC. Variable domain in full (rest from reference TRBV7-9 and TRBJ2-1): DTGVSQNPRHKITKRGQNVTFRCDPISEHNRLYWYRQTLGQGPEFLTYFQNEAQLEKSRLLSDRFSAERPKGSFSTLEIQRTEQGDSAMYLCASSYPTSGGGSSYNEQFFGPGTRLTVL.

This clone has more than one count but fewer than ten. This chain connects TRBV25-1 to TRBJ2-7; 8 bases match TRBD1. Germline V CDR1 and CDR2: MGHDK, SYGVNS. The CDR3 consists of 14 residues. Trimming at V came to 5 bases and at J to 3 bases, leaving 6 bases not matched to a gene. CDR3 region: CASSFGQGYYEQYF. In DNA form, the CDR3 reads TGTGCCAGCAGTTTTGGACAGGGTTACTACGAGCAGTACTTC.

V and J are TRBV7-9 and TRBJ1-1, with 9 bases lining up with TRBD1. CDR1 and CDR2 (germline): SEHNR, FQNEAQ (reference sequence). Trimming cost V 6 bases and J 4 bases; bases outside gene matches: 9. The CDR3 loop spans 15 amino acids. Here the CDR3 DNA reads TGTGCCAGCAGTCTGACAGGGGGATTGGGCACTGAAGCTTTCTTT. Amino acids: CASSLTGGLGTEAFF.

The J gene is TRBJ2-7, the V gene TRBV2, with 9 bases lining up with TRBD1. Trimming took 6 bases from V and 7 from J; bases not matched to a gene: 13. The germline V gene encodes CDR1 SNHLY and CDR2 FYNNEI. The CDR3 runs to 15 residues. For the CDR3, the DNA is TGTGCCAGCAGCTTAGGCGGGACAGGGTTCAGGGAGCAGTACTTC. Protein sequence: CASSLGGTGFREQYF.

This chain joins TRBV5-1 and TRBJ2-3; 9 bases fit TRBD2. The CDR3 covers 15 residues. J was trimmed by 4 bases and V by 4 bases; bases with no gene match: 7. In germline, CDR1 is SGHRS, CDR2 YFSETQ. DNA for the CDR3: TGCGCCAGCAGCGGTTTAGCGGGAGAGTCAGATACGCAGTATTTT. Translated: CASSGLAGESDTQYF.

The chain has TRBV4-3 and TRBJ1-2; no definite D call. CDR3 length equals 14 residues. The germline V gene encodes CDR1 LGHNA and CDR2 YSLEER. The ends were cut back, 4 bases at V and 0 bases at J, with 9 bases in the middle. CDR3 sequence reads: CASSPDNSNYGYTF. As DNA, the CDR3 is TGCGCCAGCAGCCCCGACAACTCTAACTATGGCTACACCTTC.

The rearrangement joins TRBV19 to TRBJ2-2; D may be TRBD1 (5 bases). Trimming stripped 1 base from V and 0 bases from J, with 9 bases between. CDR1 and CDR2 from the germline V gene are LNHDA and SQIVND (reference sequence). CDR3 length: 16 amino acids. The CDR3 spells CASSIVGASNTGELFF. The CDR3 DNA reads TGTGCCAGTAGTATAGTAGGGGCTTCGAACACCGGGGAGCTGTTTTTT.